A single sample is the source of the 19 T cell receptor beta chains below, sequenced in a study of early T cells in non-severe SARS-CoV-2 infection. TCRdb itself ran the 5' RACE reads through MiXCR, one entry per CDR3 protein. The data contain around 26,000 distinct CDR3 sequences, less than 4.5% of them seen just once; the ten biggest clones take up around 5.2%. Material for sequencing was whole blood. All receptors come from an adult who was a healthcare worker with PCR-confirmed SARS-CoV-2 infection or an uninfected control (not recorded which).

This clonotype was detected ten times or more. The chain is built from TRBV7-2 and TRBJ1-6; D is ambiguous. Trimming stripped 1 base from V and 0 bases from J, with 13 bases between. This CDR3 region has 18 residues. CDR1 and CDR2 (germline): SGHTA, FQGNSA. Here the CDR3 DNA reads TGTGCCAGCAGCTTAGAGGCACACCGATACTCCTATAATTCACCCCTCCACTTT. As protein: CASSLEAHRYSYNSPLHF.

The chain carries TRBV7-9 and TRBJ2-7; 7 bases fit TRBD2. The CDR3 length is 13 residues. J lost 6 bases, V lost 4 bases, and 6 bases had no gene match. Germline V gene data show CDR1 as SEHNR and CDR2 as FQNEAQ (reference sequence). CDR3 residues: CASSSVGGSEQYF. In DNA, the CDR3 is TGTGCCAGCAGCTCAGTGGGAGGGAGCGAGCAGTACTTC.

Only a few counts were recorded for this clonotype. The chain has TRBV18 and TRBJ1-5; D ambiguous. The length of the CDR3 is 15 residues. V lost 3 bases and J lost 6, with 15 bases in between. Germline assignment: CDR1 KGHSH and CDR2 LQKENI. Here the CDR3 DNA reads TGTGCCAGCTCACCCGCGCCCGGAGTCGGTCAGCCCCAGCATTTT. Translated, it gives CASSPAPGVGQPQHF.

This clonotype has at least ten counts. CDR3 in DNA: TGCAGTGCCCTTAAGGGGCAGCACACTGAAGCTTTCTTT. Its protein is CSALKGQHTEAFF. J is TRBJ1-1 and V is TRBV20-1; TRBD1 might be the D (5 bases). Per the germline V gene, CDR1 is DFQATT and CDR2 is SNEGSKA (reference sequence). The CDR3 runs 13 residues. V was cut by 6 bases and J by 3 bases, with 14 bases left in between.

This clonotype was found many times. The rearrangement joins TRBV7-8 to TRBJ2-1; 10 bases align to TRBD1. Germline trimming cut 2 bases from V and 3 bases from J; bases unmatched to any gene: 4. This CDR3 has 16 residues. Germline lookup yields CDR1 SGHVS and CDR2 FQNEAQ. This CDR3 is CASSLRRTGGYNEQFF. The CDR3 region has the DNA TGTGCCAGCAGCTTACGCCGGACAGGGGGCTACAATGAGCAGTTCTTC.

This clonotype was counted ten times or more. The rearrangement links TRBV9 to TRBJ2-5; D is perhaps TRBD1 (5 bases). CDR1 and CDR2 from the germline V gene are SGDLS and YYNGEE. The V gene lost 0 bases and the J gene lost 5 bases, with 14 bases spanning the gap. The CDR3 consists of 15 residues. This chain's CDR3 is CASSVDGQGRETQYF. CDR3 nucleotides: TGTGCCAGCAGCGTAGACGGACAAGGGCGGGAGACCCAGTACTTC.

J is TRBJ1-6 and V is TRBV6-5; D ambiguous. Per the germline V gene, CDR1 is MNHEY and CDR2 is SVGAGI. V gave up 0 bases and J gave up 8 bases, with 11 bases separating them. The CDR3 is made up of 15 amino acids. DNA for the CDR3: TGTGCCAGCAGTTACTCGAAGAGTATGGATTCACCCCTCCACTTT. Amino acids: CASSYSKSMDSPLHF.

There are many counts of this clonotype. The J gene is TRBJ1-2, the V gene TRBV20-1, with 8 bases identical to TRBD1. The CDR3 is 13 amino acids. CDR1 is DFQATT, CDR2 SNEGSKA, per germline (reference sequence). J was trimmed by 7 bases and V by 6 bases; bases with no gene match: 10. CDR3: CSASPDRVAGYTF. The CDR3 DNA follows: TGCAGTGCGAGCCCGGACAGGGTGGCTGGCTACACCTTC.

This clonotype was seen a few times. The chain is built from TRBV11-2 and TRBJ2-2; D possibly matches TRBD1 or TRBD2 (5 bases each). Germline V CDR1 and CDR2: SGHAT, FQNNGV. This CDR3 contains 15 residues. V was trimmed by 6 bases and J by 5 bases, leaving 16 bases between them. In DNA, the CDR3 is TGTGCCAGCAGTCAAACCGGGACCCTAACCGGGGAGCTGTTTTTT. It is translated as CASSQTGTLTGELFF.

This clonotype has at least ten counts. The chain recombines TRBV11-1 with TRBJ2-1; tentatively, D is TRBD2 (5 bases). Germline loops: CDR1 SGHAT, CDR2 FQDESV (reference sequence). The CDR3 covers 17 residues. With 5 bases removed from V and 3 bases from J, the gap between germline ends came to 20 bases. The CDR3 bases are TGTGCCAGCAGCCCATCCTTTTTGAGGGCCTACTACAATGAGCAGTTCTTC. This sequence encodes CASSPSFLRAYYNEQFF.

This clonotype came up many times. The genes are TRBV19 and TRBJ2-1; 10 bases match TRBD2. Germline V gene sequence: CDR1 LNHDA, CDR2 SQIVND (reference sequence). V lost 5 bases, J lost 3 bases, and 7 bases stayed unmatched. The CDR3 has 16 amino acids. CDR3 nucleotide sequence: TGTGCCAGTAGTGTTAGCGGGGGGCGACTCTACAATGAGCAGTTCTTC. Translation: CASSVSGGRLYNEQFF.

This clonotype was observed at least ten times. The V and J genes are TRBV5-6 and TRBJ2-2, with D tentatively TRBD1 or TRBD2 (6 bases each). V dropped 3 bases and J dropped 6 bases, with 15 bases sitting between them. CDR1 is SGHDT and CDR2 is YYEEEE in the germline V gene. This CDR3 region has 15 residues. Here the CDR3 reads CASSWKGGVSGELFF. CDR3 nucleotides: TGTGCCAGCAGCTGGAAGGGGGGCGTATCCGGGGAGCTGTTTTTT.

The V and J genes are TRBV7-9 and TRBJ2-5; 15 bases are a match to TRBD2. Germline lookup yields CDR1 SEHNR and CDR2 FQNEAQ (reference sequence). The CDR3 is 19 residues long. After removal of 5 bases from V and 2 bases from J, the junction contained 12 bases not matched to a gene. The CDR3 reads CASSAGTSGGPVEQETQYF. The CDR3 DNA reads TGTGCCAGCAGCGCCGGGACTAGCGGGGGGCCCGTGGAGCAAGAGACCCAGTACTTC.

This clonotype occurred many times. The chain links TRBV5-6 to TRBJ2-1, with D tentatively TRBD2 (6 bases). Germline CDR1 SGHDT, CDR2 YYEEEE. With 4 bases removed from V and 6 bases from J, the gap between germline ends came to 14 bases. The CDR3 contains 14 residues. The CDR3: CASSPPTTSNEQFF. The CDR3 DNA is TGTGCCAGCAGCCCACCCACGACTAGCAATGAGCAGTTCTTC.

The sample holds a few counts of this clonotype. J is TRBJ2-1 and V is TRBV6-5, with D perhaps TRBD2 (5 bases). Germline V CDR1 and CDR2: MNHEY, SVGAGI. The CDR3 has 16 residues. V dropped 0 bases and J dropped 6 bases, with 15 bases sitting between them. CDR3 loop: CASSYSMSSGINEQFF. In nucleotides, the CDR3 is TGTGCCAGCAGTTACTCGATGAGTTCGGGGATCAATGAGCAGTTCTTC.

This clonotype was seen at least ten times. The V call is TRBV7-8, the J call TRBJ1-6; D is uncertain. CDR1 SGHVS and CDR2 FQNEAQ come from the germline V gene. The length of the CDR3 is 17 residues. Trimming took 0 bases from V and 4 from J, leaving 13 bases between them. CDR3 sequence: CASSLAVRVPYNSPLHF. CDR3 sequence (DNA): TGTGCCAGCAGCTTAGCGGTGCGGGTTCCTTATAATTCACCCCTCCACTTT. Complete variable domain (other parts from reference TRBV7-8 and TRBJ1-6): GAGVSQSPRYKVAKRGQDVALRCDPISGHVSLFWYQQALGQGPEFLTYFQNEAQLDKSGLPSDRFFAERPEGSVSTLKIQRTQQEDSAVYLCASSLAVRVPYNSPLHFGNGTRLTVT.

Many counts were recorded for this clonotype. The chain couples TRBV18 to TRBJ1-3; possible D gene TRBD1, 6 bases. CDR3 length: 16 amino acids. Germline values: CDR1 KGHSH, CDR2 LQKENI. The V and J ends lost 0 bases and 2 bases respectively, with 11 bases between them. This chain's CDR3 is CASSPPRSGAGNTIYF. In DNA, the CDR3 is TGTGCCAGCTCACCACCACGATCAGGGGCTGGAAACACCATATATTTT.

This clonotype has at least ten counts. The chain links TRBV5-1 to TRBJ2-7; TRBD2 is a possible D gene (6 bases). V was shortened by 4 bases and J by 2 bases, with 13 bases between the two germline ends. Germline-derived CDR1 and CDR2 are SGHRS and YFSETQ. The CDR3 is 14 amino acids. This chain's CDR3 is CASSPISGPYEQYF. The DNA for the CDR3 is TGCGCCAGCAGCCCGATTAGCGGTCCCTACGAGCAGTACTTC.

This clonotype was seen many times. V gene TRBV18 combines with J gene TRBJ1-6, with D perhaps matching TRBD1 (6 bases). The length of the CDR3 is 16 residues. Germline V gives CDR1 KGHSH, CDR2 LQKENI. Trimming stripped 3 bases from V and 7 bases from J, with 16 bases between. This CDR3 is CASSPMDSASNSPLHF. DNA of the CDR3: TGTGCCAGCTCACCTATGGACAGCGCTTCGAATTCACCCCTCCACTTT.